This TCR beta chain was retrieved from a study of cytomegalovirus exposure and HLA in healthy donors. Overall study findings and caveats: The authors enumerated over 150 TCR beta chains as linked to cytomegalovirus. The majority of TCR sequences were rare, yet some public TCRs appeared in many donors.

The V end lost 6 bases, the J end lost 0 bases, and 9 bases lay between the germline ends. The germline V gene has CDR1 MNHNS and CDR2 SASEGT. The CDR3 has 13 residues. 60 Vbeta and 13 Jbeta primers were used in PCR. TCRdb's table, derived via immunoSEQ multiplex PCR, lists solely in-frame clones and lacks some. Here the sample spans under 200,000 clones, about four fifths being singletons. About this clone: Antigen unknown.

Donors counted as nominally healthy when sampled, yet unrecorded immune exposures were likely. The rearrangement links TRBV6-1 to TRBJ2-7; perhaps TRBD1 as D (6 bases). The origin of this receptor is a woman aged 18 to 35 in good health and CMV-seronegative. The sample consisted of PBMCs. The DNA of the CDR3 is TGTGCCAGCAGGGGGGACACCTCCTACGAGCAGTACTTC. This codes for CASRGDTSYEQYF.